Listed below are T cell receptor beta chains from one sample, sequenced in a study of shared clonotypes between healthy human individuals. Some clones are missing from TCRdb's copy, which holds only in-frame ones; the method was immunoSEQ multiplex PCR. Altogether 75,000 to 100,000 clones are present, 40% to 55% being singletons, with the ten largest covering roughly 16%. The sequenced sample was PBMCs. These receptors came from a woman between 40 and 55 years old in good health. Some clones in this sample may be carry-over from other donors' samples. Both conserved end residues are part of each CDR3. Each record gives: J gene, clone size, D gene, V gene, CDR3 DNA, CDR3 protein. D genes are given only for firm matches. Not every row has a clone size; where given, it reads once, few, many or a size class.

J: TRBJ2-7
size: .
D: .
V: TRBV7-9
DNA: TGTGCCAGCAGCTTACTCGGGTCGTCCTACGAGCAGTACTTC
CDR3: CASSLLGSSYEQYF

J: TRBJ2-7
size: few
D: .
V: TRBV5-4
DNA: TGTGCCAGCAGCAGAGGGAGCAGTTACTCCTACGAGCAGTACTTC
CDR3: CASSRGSSYSYEQYF

J: TRBJ2-5
size: many
D: .
V: TRBV12-5
DNA: TGTGCTAGTGGTTTTGGGGGCCGGGAGACCCAGTACTTC
CDR3: CASGFGGRETQYF

J: TRBJ2-5
size: few
D: .
V: TRBV6-1
DNA: TGTGCCAGCGCACAGTTAGAGACCCAGTACTTC
CDR3: CASAQLETQYF

J: TRBJ2-7
size: .
D: .
V: TRBV6-5
DNA: TGTGCCAGCAGTTACAGGTCGAAGCTCGAGCAGTACTTC
CDR3: CASSYRSKLEQYF

J: TRBJ2-7
size: few
D: .
V: TRBV27
DNA: TGTGCCAGCAGCACAGGCCTCTCCTACGAGCAGTACTTC
CDR3: CASSTGLSYEQYF

J: TRBJ2-7
size: .
D: .
V: TRBV6-5
DNA: TGTGCCAGCAGTCCCCATCAAGGGGGGTCCGAGCAGTACTTC
CDR3: CASSPHQGGSEQYF

J: TRBJ2-1
size: .
D: TRBD2
V: TRBV11-1
DNA: TGTGCCAGCAGCCCGCGGACTAGCGGACCCCTCTACAATGAGCAGTTCTTC
CDR3: CASSPRTSGPLYNEQFF

J: TRBJ2-7
size: .
D: .
V: TRBV18
DNA: TGTGCCAGCTCACCAGGACGGCAGACCTACGAGCAGTACTTC
CDR3: CASSPGRQTYEQYF

J: TRBJ2-7
size: .
D: TRBD2
V: TRBV5-4
DNA: TGTGCCAGCAGCCAGCGGGAGGGGCTCGAGCAGTACTTC
CDR3: CASSQREGLEQYF

J: TRBJ2-5
size: .
D: TRBD2
V: TRBV9
DNA: TGTGCCAGCAGCGCCTCCCTCCGCGGGGGGCTAGAGACCCAGTACTTC
CDR3: CASSASLRGGLETQYF

J: TRBJ2-7
size: .
D: TRBD1
V: TRBV7-3
DNA: TGTGCCAGCAGCCGGGACAGGCGGGTCGAGCAGTACTTC
CDR3: CASSRDRRVEQYF

J: TRBJ2-7
size: few
D: TRBD2
V: TRBV27
DNA: TGTGCCAGCAGAAGACTAGCGGAGCCCTACGAGCAGTACTTC
CDR3: CASRRLAEPYEQYF

J: TRBJ2-7
size: few
D: .
V: TRBV30
DNA: TGTGCCTGGGGGCAGGGGGGAACCTACGAGCAGTACTTC
CDR3: CAWGQGGTYEQYF

J: TRBJ2-7
size: many
D: .
V: TRBV10-1
DNA: TGCGCCAGCAGTGCGACAGCGATCTACGAGCAGTACTTC
CDR3: CASSATAIYEQYF

J: TRBJ1-1
size: many
D: .
V: TRBV28
DNA: TGTGCCAGCAGACCCGGACAGCTGAACACTGAAGCTTTCTTT
CDR3: CASRPGQLNTEAFF

J: TRBJ1-1
size: .
D: .
V: TRBV4-1
DNA: TGCGCCAGCAGCCAAGTCGACCTCGTAACATGGGGTGAAGCTTTCTTT
CDR3: CASSQVDLVTWGEAFF

J: TRBJ2-1
size: .
D: TRBD2
V: TRBV4-2
DNA: TGTGCCAGCAGCCACCAAGCGGGACCCCCCTACAATGAGCAGTTCTTC
CDR3: CASSHQAGPPYNEQFF

J: TRBJ1-2
size: once
D: .
V: TRBV30
DNA: TGTGCCTGGAGTCGGCGGATCTATGGCTACACCTTC
CDR3: CAWSRRIYGYTF

J: TRBJ2-2
size: few
D: TRBD2
V: TRBV4-2
DNA: TGTGCCAGCAGCCAGGCCCTAGCGGGAGGGCCCGGGGAGCTGTTTTTT
CDR3: CASSQALAGGPGELFF

J: TRBJ2-3
size: .
D: .
V: TRBV18
DNA: TGTGCCAGCTCACCCGAGCTCGGGGATACGCAGTATTTT
CDR3: CASSPELGDTQYF

J: TRBJ1-4
size: .
D: .
V: TRBV28
DNA: TGTGCCAGCAGTTCCTACAGGGTAACTAATGAAAAACTGTTTTTT
CDR3: CASSSYRVTNEKLFF

J: TRBJ1-4
size: .
D: .
V: TRBV9
DNA: TGTGCCAGCAGCGTAGGGGGGGTAAGGGATGAAAAACTGTTTTTT
CDR3: CASSVGGVRDEKLFF

J: TRBJ2-3
size: once
D: .
V: TRBV11-2
DNA: TGTGCCAGCAGCTTTAAACTAGACGCCACAGATACGCAGTATTTT
CDR3: CASSFKLDATDTQYF

J: TRBJ2-7
size: .
D: .
V: TRBV9
DNA: TGTGCCAGCAGCCCACGGGAGAGATCCTACGAGCAGTACTTC
CDR3: CASSPRERSYEQYF

J: TRBJ2-1
size: few
D: TRBD2
V: TRBV7-9
DNA: TGTGCCAGCAAGGCTAGCGGGAGGCCCTCCTACAATGAGCAGTTCTTC
CDR3: CASKASGRPSYNEQFF

J: TRBJ2-6
size: .
D: .
V: TRBV28
DNA: TGTGCCAGCAGCTGGGCCGACTCTGGGGCCAACGTCCTGACTTTC
CDR3: CASSWADSGANVLTF

J: TRBJ2-1
size: few
D: TRBD2
V: TRBV9
DNA: TGTGCCAGCAGCGTTGGGACTAGCGGGAGAGGTGAGCAGTTCTTC
CDR3: CASSVGTSGRGEQFF

J: TRBJ1-3
size: few
D: .
V: TRBV10-3
DNA: TGTGCCCCACGGTCCAGGGAGCACACCATATATTTT
CDR3: CAPRSREHTIYF

J: TRBJ2-7
size: .
D: .
V: TRBV27
DNA: TGTGCCAGCAGTTTGGTGTCAACCTACGAGCAGTACTTC
CDR3: CASSLVSTYEQYF

J: TRBJ2-5
size: few
D: TRBD2
V: TRBV14
DNA: TGTGCCAGCAGCCAAGGGTGGCTAGCGGGAGGGCCCTCGCGGGAGACCCAGTACTTC
CDR3: CASSQGWLAGGPSRETQYF

J: TRBJ1-5
size: .
D: .
V: TRBV7-9
DNA: TGTGCCAGCAGCTTGAGGACAGAGGAGCAGCCCCAGCATTTT
CDR3: CASSLRTEEQPQHF

J: TRBJ1-5
size: few
D: .
V: TRBV6-6
DNA: TGTGCCAGCAGGGAGGGTACCAGCAATCAGCCCCAGCATTTT
CDR3: CASREGTSNQPQHF

J: TRBJ2-5
size: many
D: .
V: TRBV7-8
DNA: TGTGCCAGCAGCTTAATCGGTACCGTTGAGATGACGGAGACCCAGTACTTC
CDR3: CASSLIGTVEMTETQYF

J: TRBJ2-4
size: .
D: TRBD1
V: TRBV5-1
DNA: TGCGCCAGCAGCCAGGGACAGTTTCTAGCCAAAAACATTCAGTACTTC
CDR3: CASSQGQFLAKNIQYF

J: TRBJ2-1
size: .
D: .
V: TRBV29-1
DNA: TGCAGCGTTGAAGCGGCCGGCAATGAGCAGTTCTTC
CDR3: CSVEAAGNEQFF

J: TRBJ2-1
size: many
D: TRBD2
V: TRBV13
DNA: TGTGCCAGCAGCCAAATCACTCCGGGACTAGCGGGAGAAGCCTACAATGAGCAGTTCTTC
CDR3: CASSQITPGLAGEAYNEQFF

J: TRBJ1-5
size: .
D: .
V: TRBV27
DNA: TGTGCCAGCAGCGGGGGGACTAGCAATCAGCCCCAGCATTTT
CDR3: CASSGGTSNQPQHF

J: TRBJ2-7
size: .
D: .
V: TRBV28
DNA: TGTGCCAGCAGATCCGCCGGACCCCCCTTAGGCTCCTACGAGCAGTACTTC
CDR3: CASRSAGPPLGSYEQYF

J: TRBJ1-1
size: many
D: .
V: TRBV28
DNA: TGTGCCAGCAGGCGGCGGGTCCAGAACACTGAAGCTTTCTTT
CDR3: CASRRRVQNTEAFF

J: TRBJ2-7
size: many
D: .
V: TRBV29-1
DNA: TGCAGCGTTGAAGATGGGAGACAGAGCTACGAGCAGTACTTC
CDR3: CSVEDGRQSYEQYF

J: TRBJ2-6
size: .
D: .
V: TRBV2
DNA: TGTGCCAGGTCCTGGGGGATTTCTGGGGCCAACGTCCTGACTTTC
CDR3: CARSWGISGANVLTF

J: TRBJ2-7
size: .
D: .
V: TRBV28
DNA: TGTGCCAGCAGTTTAAAGGACGCGCTAGCTCCCACCTACGAGCAGTACTTC
CDR3: CASSLKDALAPTYEQYF

J: TRBJ1-3
size: .
D: .
V: TRBV11-2
DNA: TGTGCCAGCAGCTTTGGGAGCTCTGGAAACACCATATATTTT
CDR3: CASSFGSSGNTIYF

J: TRBJ1-1
size: medium-sized
D: .
V: TRBV7-9
DNA: TGTGCCAGCAGCTTTTGGGGGAACACTGAAGCTTTCTTT
CDR3: CASSFWGNTEAFF

J: TRBJ2-1
size: many
D: .
V: TRBV20-1
DNA: TGCAGTGCTCAAAACTACAATGAGCAGTTCTTC
CDR3: CSAQNYNEQFF

J: TRBJ1-1
size: .
D: .
V: TRBV21-1
DNA: TGTGTCAGCAGCCTGTCCGGGACAGAAAACACTGAAGCTTTCTTT
CDR3: CVSSLSGTENTEAFF

J: TRBJ2-7
size: few
D: .
V: TRBV6-5
DNA: TGTGCCAGCAGTTCCGCCGGGTCCTTCCCCTACGAGCAGTACTTC
CDR3: CASSSAGSFPYEQYF

J: TRBJ1-5
size: .
D: .
V: TRBV10-2
DNA: TGCGCCAGCAGTGACCCGGGCCCCGATCAGCCCCAGCATTTT
CDR3: CASSDPGPDQPQHF

J: TRBJ2-7
size: .
D: TRBD1
V: TRBV28
DNA: TGTGCCAGCACCGACAGGGACAGGAACTCCTACGAGCAGTACTTC
CDR3: CASTDRDRNSYEQYF

J: TRBJ2-6
size: many
D: .
V: TRBV30
DNA: TGTGCCTGGTCAACAGCGTTTGGGGCCAACGTCCTGACTTTC
CDR3: CAWSTAFGANVLTF

J: TRBJ2-7
size: many
D: TRBD1
V: TRBV30
DNA: TGTGCCTGGACCGCACGGACAGGGTTGGGCTTTCTACCCGGACGTTATTACGAGCAGTACTTC
CDR3: CAWTARTGLGFLPGRYYEQYF

J: TRBJ2-7
size: .
D: TRBD2
V: TRBV7-2
DNA: TGTGCCAGCAGCCTGGGGGCGGGAGGCCAATACGAGCAGTACTTC
CDR3: CASSLGAGGQYEQYF

J: TRBJ2-3
size: few
D: TRBD2
V: TRBV28
DNA: TGTGCCAGCAGTCCCCAGAGCGGGAGGAGAGATACGCAGTATTTT
CDR3: CASSPQSGRRDTQYF

J: TRBJ1-2
size: many
D: .
V: TRBV6-6
DNA: TGTGCCAGCAGCCTTGACGGACCGAACTATGGCTACACCTTC
CDR3: CASSLDGPNYGYTF